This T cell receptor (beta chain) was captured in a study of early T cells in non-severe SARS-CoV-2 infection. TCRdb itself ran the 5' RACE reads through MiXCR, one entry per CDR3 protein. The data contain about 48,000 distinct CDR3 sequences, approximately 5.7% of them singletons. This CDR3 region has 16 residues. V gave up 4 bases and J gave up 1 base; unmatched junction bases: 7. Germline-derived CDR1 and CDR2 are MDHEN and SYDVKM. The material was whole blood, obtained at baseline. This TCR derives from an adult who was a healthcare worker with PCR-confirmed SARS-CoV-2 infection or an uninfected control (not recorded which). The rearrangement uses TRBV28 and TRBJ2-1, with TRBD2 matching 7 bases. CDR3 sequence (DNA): TGTGCCAGCAGTTACAGTAGCGGGCCTTCCTACAATGAGCAGTTCTTC. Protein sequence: CASSYSSGPSYNEQFF.